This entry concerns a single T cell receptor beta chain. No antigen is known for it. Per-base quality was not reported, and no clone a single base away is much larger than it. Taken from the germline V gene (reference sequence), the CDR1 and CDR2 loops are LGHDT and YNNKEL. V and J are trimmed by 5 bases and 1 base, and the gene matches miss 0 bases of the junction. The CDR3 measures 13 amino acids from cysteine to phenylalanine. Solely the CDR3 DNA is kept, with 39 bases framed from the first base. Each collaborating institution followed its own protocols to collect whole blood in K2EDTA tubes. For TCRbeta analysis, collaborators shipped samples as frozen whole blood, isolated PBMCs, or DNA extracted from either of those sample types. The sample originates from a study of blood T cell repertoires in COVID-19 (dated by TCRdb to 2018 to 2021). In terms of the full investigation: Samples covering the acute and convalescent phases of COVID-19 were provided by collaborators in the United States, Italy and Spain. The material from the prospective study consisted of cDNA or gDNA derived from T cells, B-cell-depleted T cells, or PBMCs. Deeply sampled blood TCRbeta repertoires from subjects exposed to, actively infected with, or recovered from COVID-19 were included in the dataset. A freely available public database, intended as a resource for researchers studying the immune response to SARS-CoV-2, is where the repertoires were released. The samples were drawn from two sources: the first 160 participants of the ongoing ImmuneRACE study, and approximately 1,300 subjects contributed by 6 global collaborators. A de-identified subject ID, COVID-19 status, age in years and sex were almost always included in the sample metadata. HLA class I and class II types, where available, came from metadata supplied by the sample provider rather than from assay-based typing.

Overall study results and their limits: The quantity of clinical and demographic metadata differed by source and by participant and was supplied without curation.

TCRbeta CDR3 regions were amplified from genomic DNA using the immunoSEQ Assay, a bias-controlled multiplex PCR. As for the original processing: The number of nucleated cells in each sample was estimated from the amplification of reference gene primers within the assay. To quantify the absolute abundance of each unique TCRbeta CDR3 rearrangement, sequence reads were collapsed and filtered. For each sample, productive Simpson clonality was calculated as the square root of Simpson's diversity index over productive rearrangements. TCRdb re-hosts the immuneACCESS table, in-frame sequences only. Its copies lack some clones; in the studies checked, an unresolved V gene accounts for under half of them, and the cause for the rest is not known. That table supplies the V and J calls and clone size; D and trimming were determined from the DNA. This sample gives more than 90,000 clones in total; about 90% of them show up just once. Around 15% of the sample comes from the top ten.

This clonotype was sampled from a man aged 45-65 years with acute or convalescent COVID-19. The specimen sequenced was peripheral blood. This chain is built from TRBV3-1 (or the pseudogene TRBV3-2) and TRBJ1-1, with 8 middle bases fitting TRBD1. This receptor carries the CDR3 CASSGQGNTEAFF. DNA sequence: TGTGCCAGCAGCGGACAGGGGAACACTGAAGCTTTCTTT.